Here is one T cell receptor (beta chain) with its context. TCRdb called the RT-PCR reads again in MiXCR, with one record for every CDR3 protein. The sample carries about 570,000 distinct CDR3 sequences, 11% recorded once. The entry originates in a study of response to subunit inactivated influenza vaccine. CDR3 size: 15 residues. V lost 3 bases and J 4 bases, leaving 14 bases between the germline ends. Germline V gene lookup returns CDR1 MGHRA and CDR2 YSYEKL. The same specimen was also included in a second study, on T cells expressing NK-cell markers. This second study notes: A 5'RACE template switching approach incorporating UMIs was used to make TCR beta cDNA.

The chain employs TRBV4-1 and TRBJ2-3; perhaps TRBD2 as D (5 bases). The sequences come from PBMCs from blood, collected on the day of vaccination. This sequence was found in a man in his fifties or sixties who received an inactivated influenza vaccine. This chain's CDR3 is CASSQVTSRPDTQYF. CDR3 sequence (DNA): TGCGCCAGCAGCCAGGTTACTAGTAGACCAGATACGCAGTATTTT.